These T cell receptor beta chains were read from a single sample in a study of blood T cells in healthy people across ages. MiXCR was run by TCRdb on the 5' RACE reads, yielding one entry per CDR3 protein. The sample holds about 400,000 distinct CDR3 sequences; roughly half are singletons and the top ten take about 54%. Specimen: blood. The receptor set was obtained from a man aged 55 to 69 in good health. Both conserved end residues are part of each CDR3. The order of the fields is V gene, D gene, J gene, clone size, CDR3 DNA, CDR3 protein. The D gene is left open where the match is weak. A clone size is listed for some rows: how often the clone was seen (once, few, many), or a class if it is expanded.

v_gene: TRBV29-1
d_gene: NA
j_gene: TRBJ2-1
abundance: NA
CDR3nt: TGCAGCGTTGATAACTCGGGACGGTACAATGAGCAGTTCTTC
CDR3aa: CSVDNSGRYNEQFF

v_gene: TRBV6-6
d_gene: NA
j_gene: TRBJ1-2
abundance: few
CDR3nt: TGTGCCAGCAGTTACCCCCTCGACGGCTACTATGGCTACACCTTC
CDR3aa: CASSYPLDGYYGYTF

v_gene: TRBV7-9
d_gene: TRBD2
j_gene: TRBJ2-7
abundance: NA
CDR3nt: TGTGCCAGCAGCTTAGCTGGGACTAGCGGGACTCCCTACGAGCAGTACTTC
CDR3aa: CASSLAGTSGTPYEQYF

v_gene: TRBV29-1
d_gene: NA
j_gene: TRBJ1-2
abundance: NA
CDR3nt: TGCAGCGGTGAAGGGTACAGTTACTACACCTTC
CDR3aa: CSGEGYSYYTF

v_gene: TRBV20-1
d_gene: NA
j_gene: TRBJ2-3
abundance: NA
CDR3nt: TGCAGTGCTAGAGATTGGAGATCCGATACGCAGTATTTT
CDR3aa: CSARDWRSDTQYF

v_gene: TRBV7-3
d_gene: NA
j_gene: TRBJ1-1
abundance: NA
CDR3nt: TGTGCCAGCAGCTTAATAGGGAGCACTGAAGCTTTCTTT
CDR3aa: CASSLIGSTEAFF

v_gene: TRBV7-2
d_gene: TRBD2
j_gene: TRBJ2-1
abundance: NA
CDR3nt: TGTGCCAGCAGCGTACTAGCGGGAGGGCTAGGGAATGAGCAGTTCTTC
CDR3aa: CASSVLAGGLGNEQFF

v_gene: TRBV5-1
d_gene: NA
j_gene: TRBJ2-4
abundance: NA
CDR3nt: TGCGCCAGCAGCCCCCTGGGGGTCGCAGCCAAAAACATTCAGTACTTC
CDR3aa: CASSPLGVAAKNIQYF

v_gene: TRBV20-1
d_gene: NA
j_gene: TRBJ1-5
abundance: NA
CDR3nt: TGCAGTGCAAAGGGGACCTACAATCAGCCCCAGCATTTT
CDR3aa: CSAKGTYNQPQHF

v_gene: TRBV29-1
d_gene: NA
j_gene: TRBJ2-7
abundance: few
CDR3nt: TGCAGCGTTGGTATGAGCTCCTACGAGCAGTACTTC
CDR3aa: CSVGMSSYEQYF

v_gene: TRBV7-2
d_gene: NA
j_gene: TRBJ2-5
abundance: NA
CDR3nt: TGTGCCAGCAGTAAAAGCGATACTTCCCAAGAGACCCAGTACTTC
CDR3aa: CASSKSDTSQETQYF

v_gene: TRBV6-5
d_gene: TRBD1
j_gene: TRBJ2-1
abundance: once
CDR3nt: TGTGCCAGCAGCCGGACAGGGTCCAATGAGCAGTTCTTC
CDR3aa: CASSRTGSNEQFF

v_gene: TRBV15
d_gene: TRBD2
j_gene: TRBJ2-5
abundance: NA
CDR3nt: TGTGCCACCGGCAGAGGACTAGCGGGAGTTCGAGAGACCCAGTACTTC
CDR3aa: CATGRGLAGVRETQYF

v_gene: TRBV5-1
d_gene: TRBD2
j_gene: TRBJ2-5
abundance: NA
CDR3nt: TGCGCCAGCAGCCCAAGTATAGCGGGGGCCCAAGAGACCCAGTACTTC
CDR3aa: CASSPSIAGAQETQYF

v_gene: TRBV18
d_gene: NA
j_gene: TRBJ2-1
abundance: many
CDR3nt: TGTGCCAGCTCACTGCAGGCCTCCTACAATGAGCAGTTCTTC
CDR3aa: CASSLQASYNEQFF

v_gene: TRBV12-3/TRBV12-4
d_gene: NA
j_gene: TRBJ1-1
abundance: NA
CDR3nt: TGTGCCAGCAGTCTTGACCCTCTCACTGAAGCTTTCTTT
CDR3aa: CASSLDPLTEAFF

v_gene: TRBV5-6
d_gene: TRBD2
j_gene: TRBJ2-1
abundance: NA
CDR3nt: TGTGCCAGCAGCCCATTGACTAGCGGGAGGTCCTACAATGAGCAGTTCTTC
CDR3aa: CASSPLTSGRSYNEQFF

v_gene: TRBV20-1
d_gene: NA
j_gene: TRBJ2-1
abundance: few
CDR3nt: TGCAGTGCTAGGACTGTGGGAGGCCCCAGGGATGAGCAGTTCTTC
CDR3aa: CSARTVGGPRDEQFF

v_gene: TRBV4-1
d_gene: NA
j_gene: TRBJ2-1
abundance: NA
CDR3nt: TGCGCCAGCAGCCCATCCCTTAGAGGTGAGCAGTTCTTC
CDR3aa: CASSPSLRGEQFF

v_gene: TRBV7-8
d_gene: NA
j_gene: TRBJ2-5
abundance: NA
CDR3nt: TGTGCCAGCAGCCCGGTCCCGGGGGCTCAAGAGACCCAGTACTTC
CDR3aa: CASSPVPGAQETQYF

v_gene: TRBV3-1
d_gene: NA
j_gene: TRBJ2-1
abundance: many
CDR3nt: TGTGCCAGCAGCCCTCTAATAGGGAAGCAGTTCTTC
CDR3aa: CASSPLIGKQFF

v_gene: TRBV11-3
d_gene: NA
j_gene: TRBJ1-1
abundance: NA
CDR3nt: TGTGCCAGCAGCTCTTACGAGACAGCCTACACTGAAGCTTTCTTT
CDR3aa: CASSSYETAYTEAFF

v_gene: TRBV2
d_gene: TRBD2
j_gene: TRBJ2-5
abundance: NA
CDR3nt: TGTGCCAGCAGCCTCACTAGCGTGGGGACCCAGTACTTC
CDR3aa: CASSLTSVGTQYF

v_gene: TRBV12-3/TRBV12-4
d_gene: NA
j_gene: TRBJ1-1
abundance: NA
CDR3nt: TGTGCCAGCACCTCTGGCTACACTGAAGCTTTCTTT
CDR3aa: CASTSGYTEAFF